One and the same sample provided the 9 T cell receptor beta chains below, sequenced in a study of regulatory T cells in long-lasting Graves disease. To make TCR beta libraries, researchers used iRepertoire HTBI primers and Arm-PCR of CDR3 regions. TCRdb re-called the multiplex PCR reads through MiXCR, storing one row per CDR3 protein. Among fewer than 400,000 distinct CDR3 sequences listed, 20% to 25% were seen once. Time point: persistent/refractory GD, antithyroid drugs over 5 years with positive TRAb. RNA isolated from PBMCs was used to make the TCR library. Sequenced material: peripheral blood mononuclear cells (PBMCs), taken when the disease was refractory, from a patient treated with antithyroid drugs. These receptors came from a female donor with Graves disease.

This clonotype appeared a few times. V is TRBV3-1 and J is TRBJ1-1, with a tentative D call TRBD1 (5 bases). The germline CDR1 and CDR2 sequences are LGHDT and YNNKEL (reference sequence). CDR3 length: 17 amino acids. Trimming removed 6 bases at V and 2 bases at J, with 22 bases between. The CDR3 here is CASSISFPGAINTEAFF. The CDR3 DNA is TGTGCCAGCAGTATCTCTTTCCCCGGGGCGATTAACACTGAAGCTTTCTTT.

This clonotype came up many times. This chain links TRBV28 with TRBJ1-1, with a tentative D call TRBD1 (5 bases). The germline CDR1 and CDR2 sequences are MDHEN and SYDVKM. V was trimmed by 6 bases and J by 1 base, leaving 12 bases between them. The CDR3 spans 14 residues. The CDR3 loop reads CASRRGGGNTEAFF. In nucleotides, the CDR3 is TGTGCCAGCAGGCGCGGGGGAGGGAACACTGAAGCTTTCTTT.

The chain combines TRBV3-1 with TRBJ2-5; D is uncertain. V gave up 4 bases and J gave up 5 bases, with 14 bases separating them. CDR3 length: 14 amino acids. Germline-derived CDR1 and CDR2 are LGHDT and YNNKEL (reference sequence). CDR3 sequence: CASSLLSDTETQYF. Written as DNA, the CDR3 is TGTGCCAGCAGCCTACTCTCGGATACGGAGACCCAGTACTTC.

The V gene is TRBV7-2, the J gene TRBJ1-1; 8 bases match TRBD1. There are 14 residues in the CDR3. The V and J ends lost 1 base and 8 bases, in that order; junction bases with no gene match: 6. Germline CDR1 SGHTA, CDR2 FQGNSA. The CDR3: CASSLEVRGQEAFF. CDR3 DNA sequence: TGTGCCAGCAGCTTAGAGGTCAGGGGGCAGGAAGCTTTCTTT.

This clonotype turned up a few times. The chain combines TRBV6-1 with TRBJ2-4; 8 bases fit TRBD1. The CDR3 runs 15 residues. Germline CDR1 reads MNHNS; CDR2 reads SASEGT. J lost 7 bases, V lost 5 bases, and 10 bases had no gene match. The CDR3 DNA is TGTGCCAGCAGTCCCCGGACAGGGCTGGAGAACATTCAGTACTTC. This gives the protein CASSPRTGLENIQYF.

This clonotype turned up a few times. The rearrangement uses TRBV6-1 and TRBJ1-5, with D possibly being TRBD1 (5 bases). The CDR3 loop spans 16 amino acids. CDR1 and CDR2 from the germline V gene are MNHNS and SASEGT. Trimming stripped 2 bases from V and 6 bases from J, with 17 bases between. The CDR3 DNA reads TGTGCCAGCAGTGAACCGTCATACAGGACCGCTCAGCCCCAGCATTTT. The encoded protein is CASSEPSYRTAQPQHF.

V is TRBV7-8 and J is TRBJ2-1; 9 bases agree with TRBD1. Losses at the gene ends were 1 base for V and 5 bases for J; bases not matched to a gene: 6. Per germline, CDR1 SGHVS and CDR2 FQNEAQ. The CDR3 has 16 residues. The CDR3 DNA is TGTGCCAGCAGCTTAGGGAGCTGGGACAGGGACAATGAGCAGTTCTTC. It is translated as CASSLGSWDRDNEQFF.

This rearrangement joins TRBV25-1 to TRBJ1-4; D not resolved. V was shortened by 2 bases and J by 5 bases, with 12 bases between the two germline ends. This CDR3 region has 15 residues. The germline V gene encodes CDR1 MGHDK and CDR2 SYGVNS. CDR3 sequence: CASSEERWKNEKLFF. CDR3 bases: TGTGCCAGCAGTGAAGAACGATGGAAAAATGAAAAACTGTTTTTT.

This clonotype was seen only a few times. The V gene is TRBV19, the J gene TRBJ2-6; D gene unclear. Between the trimmed V and J ends, which lost 1 base and 0 bases, there was a span of 10 bases. The CDR3 has 17 amino acids. Looked up from germline, CDR1 is LNHDA and CDR2 is SQIVND (reference sequence). For the CDR3, the DNA is TGTGCCAGTAGTATAGCCATAGCCGGCTCTGGGGCCAACGTCCTGACTTTC. Amino acids: CASSIAIAGSGANVLTF.